This entry concerns a single T cell receptor (beta chain). The J segment lost 7 bases and the V segment lost 1 base, leaving 7 bases of the junction unmatched. Germline V lookup: CDR1 SGHTA, CDR2 FQGNSA. CDR3 length: 15 amino acids. This sample is drawn from a study of technical replicates of blood from a few donors. The data were produced by immunoSEQ multiplex PCR, yet TCRdb's version contains in-frame clones alone and is incomplete. In the table there are 70,000 or so clones, over 70% of which are singletons. The specimen was PBMCs. This TCR came from a human donor in good health. Some clones in this sample may be carry-over from other donors' samples. The chain employs TRBV7-2 and TRBJ2-1; TRBD1 matches 7 bases. The CDR3 spells CASSLGGQGVNEQFF. In DNA form, the CDR3 reads TGTGCCAGCAGCTTAGGGGGGCAGGGGGTAAATGAGCAGTTCTTC.